This TCR beta chain was found in a study of breast tumors, draining lymph nodes, adjacent tissues. This CDR3 contains 17 residues. Losses at the gene ends were 4 bases for V and 0 bases for J; bases not matched to a gene: 10. Per the germline V gene, CDR1 is LGHDT and CDR2 is YNNKEL (reference sequence). A single record per CDR3 protein comes from TCRdb applying MiXCR to the multiplex PCR reads. The profile shows some 130,000 distinct CDR3 sequences, 15% to 20% of them singletons. The lymph nodes were axillary draining lymph nodes from breast cancer patients. Study results and limitations: Tumor T cell lymph node origin was a supported hypothesis, not proven. Tumor TCR diversity was below lymph nodes but above nontumor tissue.

In the case of this clonotype: Its target is not known.

Sequencing input: axillary lymph node tissue. The origin of this receptor is a female donor with breast cancer. Some clones in this sample may be carry-over from other donors' samples. This chain uses TRBV3-1 with TRBJ2-7, with TRBD1 identical over 9 bases. The CDR3 DNA reads TGTGCCAGCAGCCCCTATTTACGGACAGGGGTCTCCTACGAGCAGTACTTC. As protein: CASSPYLRTGVSYEQYF.